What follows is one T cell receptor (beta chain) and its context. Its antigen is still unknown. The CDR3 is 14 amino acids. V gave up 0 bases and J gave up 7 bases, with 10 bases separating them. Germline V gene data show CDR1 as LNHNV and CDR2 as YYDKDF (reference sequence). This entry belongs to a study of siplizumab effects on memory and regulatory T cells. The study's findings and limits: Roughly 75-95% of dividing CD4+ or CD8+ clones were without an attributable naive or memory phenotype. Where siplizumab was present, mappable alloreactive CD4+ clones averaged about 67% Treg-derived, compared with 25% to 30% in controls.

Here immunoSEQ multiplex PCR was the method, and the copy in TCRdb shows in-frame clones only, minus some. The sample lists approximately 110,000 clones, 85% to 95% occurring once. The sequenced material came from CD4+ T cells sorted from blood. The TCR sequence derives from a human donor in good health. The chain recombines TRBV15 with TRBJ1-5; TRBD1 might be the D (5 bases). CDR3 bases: TGTGCCACCAGCAGAGAAAGGGGAGGACAGCCCCAGCATTTT. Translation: CATSRERGGQPQHF.